This note documents a single T cell receptor beta chain sequence. The sample belongs to a study of CD8+ T cells in alopecia areata. Trimming cost V 1 base and J 5 bases, with 14 bases left between them. The CDR3 length is 15 residues. CDR1 and CDR2 (germline): SGHTA, FQGNSA. cDNA reverse transcribed from extracted RNA served as the sequencing template. TCRdb's table, derived via immunoSEQ multiplex PCR, lists solely in-frame clones and lacks some. The data hold about 82,000 clones, with roughly 51% observed a single time. The chain carries TRBV7-2 and TRBJ1-1; D is uncertain. This clonotype was sampled from a human donor with alopecia areata. The sample was NKG2D-high CD8+ T cells sorted from blood. CDR3 residues: CASSLGEDPGTEAFF. In DNA form, the CDR3 reads TGTGCCAGCAGCTTAGGCGAGGACCCGGGGACTGAAGCTTTCTTT.